The text below deals with one T cell receptor (beta chain). Its antigen is not yet known. Qualities for individual bases were not recorded, and no much larger clone is one base off. The data derive from a study of cytomegalovirus exposure and HLA in healthy donors (TCRdb year 2017). About the study as a whole: In an earlier analysis of roughly 590 of the donors, about 260 Gb of sequence data and some 100 million unique TCR beta sequences from about 179 million T cells were reported. Typing coverage differed by locus: A, B, C, DRB1 and DQB1 were typed in roughly 620-630 donors, DQA1 in approximately 520, DPA1 in nearly 610, and DPB1 in 450 to 480. The T cell repertoires of 666 subjects were profiled by immunosequencing and related to cytomegalovirus serostatus. An earlier analysis of around 640 of the donors used high-throughput TCR beta sequencing to judge whether each TCR beta V gene segment behaved as functional or pseudogenic. In a later analysis, previously published TCR beta repertoires from 666 donors were re-analyzed and high-resolution HLA genotyping was added so that TCR occurrence patterns could be studied. Donor age, sex, ethnicity and CMV serostatus were compiled alongside the repertoire data. Across 398 genotyped donors of the cohort, an average of about 250,000 unique TCR beta nucleotide sequences per donor were sequenced, and around 20% of those sequences were non-productive. About five DR-DQ haplotypes were handled as single units for association and clustering because linkage in the cohort was strong. An early release that covered around 590 HLA-typed donors contained around 330 gigabases of sequencing data and 65 million to 100 million unique TCR sequences. Class I and class II HLA loci were covered by the typing at four-digit resolution. Along with the approximately 650-subject first cohort, a separate validation cohort of about 110 different subjects was used. Rather than drawing on any new phenotypic data, the later analysis identified candidate immune exposures from TCR beta sequences and the way those sequences occurred across donors. The study aimed to test whether signatures of past pathogen exposure could be identified by cataloging public T cell receptors. To predict cytomegalovirus infection status, the study brought together high-throughput TCR immunosequencing, statistical association of individual TCRs with disease status, and machine learning. Among the approximately 430 genotyped donors, under 90% belonged to the genetic ancestry cluster associated with self-reported Caucasian donors. Every discovery cohort repertoire had been produced on one sequencing platform. A later genetic analysis took genome-wide SNP genotypes for about 55% of the 666 donors and used that subset as a discovery cohort.

The method was the immunoSEQ multiplex PCR assay. For the multiplex PCR, a mixture combining 60 forward primers for TCR Vbeta segments and 13 reverse primers for TCR Jbeta segments was used. Amplification of the CDR3 region of rearranged TCR beta genes was performed with a multiplex PCR assay on genomic DNA. The amplified TCR beta libraries were sequenced on the Illumina HiSeq System as 87-base-pair reads. In the paper's pipeline: In a later analysis, approximately 74 million unique TCR beta chains were counted across the roughly 700 repertoires, and approximately 9.9 million of these chains were shared by at least two donors. A nearest-neighbor algorithm error-corrected the raw reads and collapsed the reads into unique sequences, merging closely related sequences to remove PCR and sequencing errors. CDR3 sequences were aligned to IMGT reference sequences to assign V, D and J gene segments. For a sequence to be retained, a match of at least six nucleotides to both a V gene segment and a J gene segment was required. Rearrangements were classified as productive when the CDR3 lacked stop codons and remained in frame with V and J, and all other rearrangements were classified as non-productive. CDR3 was defined by IMGT convention, running from the second conserved V-encoded cysteine to the conserved J-encoded phenylalanine. In an earlier analysis of around 540 of the donors, sequences lacking an unambiguous match to a single V gene segment were excluded. In an earlier analysis of approximately 550 of the donors, V segments were called functional above 56.7% productive rearrangements and were called segregating when the between-donor standard deviation exceeded 5%. To diagnose cytomegalovirus status from the catalog of TCR beta chain sequences, a statistical classification framework was built. A later analysis assigned V and J genes by comparing TCR nucleotide sequences with IMGT/GENE-DB human TR gene sequences. A later analysis assigned CDR3 sequences and most-parsimonious VDJ recombination scenarios with the TCRdist pipeline. In a later analysis, each TCR beta chain was defined by its CDR3 amino acid sequence together with its V-gene family, and reads lacking a unique V-gene family were excluded. As a way to deal with suspected cross-contamination and a sequencing artifact, a later analysis dropped 592 nucleotide sequences that were highly shared and had low generation probability. A later analysis calculated a clonal expansion index for each public chain from normalized within-repertoire ranks of inferred template counts. A later analysis computed generation probabilities with a VDJ recombination model fitted to out-of-frame rearrangements, and checked the results against IGoR. In a later analysis, hypergeometric tests were used to score TCR-TCR, TCR-HLA and TCR-CMV co-occurrence, with a repertoire-size bias correction applied to TCR pairs. A later analysis estimated false discovery rates by permuting HLA or CMV assignments 20 times. A later analysis grouped co-occurring TCRs with DBSCAN, adding TCRdist sequence similarity when clustering within HLA-allele-positive subsets. Repertoires with fewer than 30,000 or more than 120,000 public chains, plus five repertoires with anomalous nucleotide sharing, were excluded from co-occurrence clustering. This immuneACCESS table, as held by TCRdb, lists in-frame sequences with V and J called but not all clones. Of the missing ones, under half trace to an unresolved V gene in checked studies; the others have no known cause. V and J calls and clone size are copied from that table; D and trimming were computed from the DNA. The sample has roughly 99,000 clones on record, approximately 76% of them singletons. The top ten constitute 2% to 3% of the sample.

In total, 600 or so healthy bone marrow donors made up the cohort. At the time of sampling, all cohort members were nominally healthy, though unrecorded immune exposures were likely present. The donor was CMV seronegative and was included in the group of 352 seronegative cohort members. A peripheral blood sample was provided by each donor, and peripheral blood mononuclear cells were used for TCR beta sequencing. Genomic DNA was extracted from the blood cell samples with the Qiagen DNeasy Blood Extraction Kit. Trimming removed 2 bases from V and 0 bases from J, leaving 10 bases between the germline ends. In the germline V gene, CDR1 corresponds to SGHDN and CDR2 to FVKESK. Including the terminal cysteine and phenylalanine, the CDR3 comprises 15 residues. Just CDR3 DNA is preserved here, 45 bases in frame from base 1. Points the paper makes about the study in general: A cluster of highly shared sequence variants was judged likely to represent a technical artifact of the sequencing pipeline. In both the original and validation cohorts, the classifier was reported to diagnose cytomegalovirus status with high specificity and sensitivity. In a later genetic analysis, fewer N-insertions in productive TCRs were reported among donors in an Asian-associated ancestry cluster than the roughly 700-donor mean. Because the 87-base-pair reads could not distinguish some IMGT-functional V segments, including TRBV6-2 and TRBV6-3, those segments were excluded. Three of the identified cytomegalovirus-associated TCR beta chains were confirmed in vitro to be specific for cytomegalovirus antigens. Most TCR sequences were observed very rarely across donors, whereas some public TCRs were present in many individuals. The earlier analysis of about 600 of the donors excluded roughly 16 rarely observed V segments, including chromosome 9 orphons, because counts were too low. Assigning TCR associations to individual alleles was difficult when HLA alleles, especially DR and DQ, strongly co-occurred. According to a later analysis, TCR association rates differed among HLA loci, with DRB1 alleles showing the most associated TCRs and HLA-C alleles showing the fewest. Correlated functional status among segregating V segments might reflect linkage disequilibrium, but an unknown experimental factor could not be ruled out. Broadly in line with IMGT annotations, most TCR beta V segments showed up in productive rearrangements about 90% or about 30% of the time in an earlier analysis of some 590 of the donors. A total of 164 TCR beta chains were listed by the study as associated with cytomegalovirus. A further reported finding was that TCR beta sequences accurately predicted the HLA-A and HLA-B alleles for most subjects in the first cohort. In a later analysis, several top co-occurrence clusters were reported to appear linked to parvovirus B19, influenza, CMV and Epstein-Barr virus. In a later analysis, HLA-associated TCR beta chains were found to be more clonally expanded and to have lower generation probabilities than equally common non-associated chains. HLA typing was unavailable for some donors at each locus, so association tests used only the typed subset. The cohort was sequenced for TCR beta chains only, and without alpha or paired-chain data the features that could be detected were limited. According to a later analysis, most CMV-associated TCR beta chains appeared to be HLA-restricted, and the HLA associations seemed to be driven largely by CMV exposure. Sequencing depth was assumed to be roughly uniform across donors in the presence/absence analyses, though that assumption may not hold. According to the authors, the approach could potentially be generalized to other disease states and immunological phenotypes. At a false discovery rate of 0.05, a later analysis linked 16,951 TCR beta sequences to specific HLA alleles. The only immune exposure information available for the cohort was CMV serostatus. An association between a missense DCLRE1C variant and V-gene and J-gene trimming of TCR beta chains was found in a later genetic analysis and replicated in an independent cohort.

Sequences were obtained from PBMCs. The chain is made from TRBV14 and TRBJ1-1, with the D gene not clear enough to name. This receptor was obtained from a man aged 18 to 30 in good health and CMV-seronegative. The CDR3 in this case is CASSQMAAMNTEAFF. The DNA sequence follows: TGTGCCAGCAGCCAAATGGCGGCGATGAACACTGAAGCTTTCTTT.